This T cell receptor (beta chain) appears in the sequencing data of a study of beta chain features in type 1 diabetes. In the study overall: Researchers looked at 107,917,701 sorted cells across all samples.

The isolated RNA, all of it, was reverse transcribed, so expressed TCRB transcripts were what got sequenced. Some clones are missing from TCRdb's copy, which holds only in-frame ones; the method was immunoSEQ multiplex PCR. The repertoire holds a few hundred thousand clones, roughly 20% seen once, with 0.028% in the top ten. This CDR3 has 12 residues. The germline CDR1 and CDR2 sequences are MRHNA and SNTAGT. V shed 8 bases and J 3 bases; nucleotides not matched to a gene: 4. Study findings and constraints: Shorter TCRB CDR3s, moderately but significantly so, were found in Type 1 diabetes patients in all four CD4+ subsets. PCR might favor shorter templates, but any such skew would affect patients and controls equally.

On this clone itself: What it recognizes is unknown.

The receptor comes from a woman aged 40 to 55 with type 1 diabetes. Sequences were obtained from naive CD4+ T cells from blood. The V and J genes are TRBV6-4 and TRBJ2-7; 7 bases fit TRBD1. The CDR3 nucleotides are TGTGCCAGCGAGGACAGGTTCTACGAGCAGTACTTC. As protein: CASEDRFYEQYF.